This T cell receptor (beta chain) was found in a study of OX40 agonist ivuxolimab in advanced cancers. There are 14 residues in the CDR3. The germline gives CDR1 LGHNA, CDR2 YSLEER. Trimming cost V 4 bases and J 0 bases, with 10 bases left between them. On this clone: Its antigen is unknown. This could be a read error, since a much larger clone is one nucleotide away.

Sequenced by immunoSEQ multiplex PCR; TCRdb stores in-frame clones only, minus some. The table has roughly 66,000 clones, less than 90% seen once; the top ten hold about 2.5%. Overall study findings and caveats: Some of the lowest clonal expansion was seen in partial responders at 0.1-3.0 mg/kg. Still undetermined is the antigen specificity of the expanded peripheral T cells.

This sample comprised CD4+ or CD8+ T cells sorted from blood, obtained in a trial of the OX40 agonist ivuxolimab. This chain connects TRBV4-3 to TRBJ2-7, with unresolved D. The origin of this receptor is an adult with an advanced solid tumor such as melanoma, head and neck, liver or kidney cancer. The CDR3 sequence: CASSRNLGSYEQYF. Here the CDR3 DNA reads TGCGCCAGCAGCCGAAACCTAGGCTCCTACGAGCAGTACTTC.